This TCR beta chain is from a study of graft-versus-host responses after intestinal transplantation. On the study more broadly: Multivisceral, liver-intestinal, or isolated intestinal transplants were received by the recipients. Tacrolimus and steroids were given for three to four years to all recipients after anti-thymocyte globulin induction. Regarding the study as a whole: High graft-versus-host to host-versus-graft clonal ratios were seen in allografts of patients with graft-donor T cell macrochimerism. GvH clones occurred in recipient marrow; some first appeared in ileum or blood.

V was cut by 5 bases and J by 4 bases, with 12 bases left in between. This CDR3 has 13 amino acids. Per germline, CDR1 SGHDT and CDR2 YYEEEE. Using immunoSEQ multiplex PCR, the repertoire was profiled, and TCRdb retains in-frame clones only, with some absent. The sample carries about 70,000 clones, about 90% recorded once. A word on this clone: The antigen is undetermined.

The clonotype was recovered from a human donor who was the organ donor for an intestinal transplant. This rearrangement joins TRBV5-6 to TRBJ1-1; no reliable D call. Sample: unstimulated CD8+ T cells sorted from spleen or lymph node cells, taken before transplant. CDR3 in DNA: TGTGCCAGCAGAAGGCAGGACTCCACTGAAGCTTTCTTT. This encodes CASRRQDSTEAFF.